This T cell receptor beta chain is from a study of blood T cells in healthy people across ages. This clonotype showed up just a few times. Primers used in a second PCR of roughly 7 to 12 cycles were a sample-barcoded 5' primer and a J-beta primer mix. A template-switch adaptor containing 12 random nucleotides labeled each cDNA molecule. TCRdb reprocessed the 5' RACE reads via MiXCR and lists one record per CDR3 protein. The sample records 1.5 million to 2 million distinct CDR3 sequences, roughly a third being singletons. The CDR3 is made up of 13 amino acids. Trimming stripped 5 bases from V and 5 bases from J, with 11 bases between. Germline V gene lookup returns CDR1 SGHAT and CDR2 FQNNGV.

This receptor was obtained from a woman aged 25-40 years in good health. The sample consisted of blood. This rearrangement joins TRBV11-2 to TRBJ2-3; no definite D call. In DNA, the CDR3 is TGTGCCAGCAGCCCCAACTACGGAGATACGCAGTATTTT. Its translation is CASSPNYGDTQYF. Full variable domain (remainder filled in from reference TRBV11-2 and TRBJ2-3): EAGVAQSPRYKIIEKRQSVAFWCNPISGHATLYWYQQILGQGPKLLIQFQNNGVVDDSQLPKDRFSAERLKGVDSTLKIQPAKLEDSAVYLCASSPNYGDTQYFGPGTRLTVL.